This TCR beta chain was retrieved from a study of tumor and adjacent non-tumor tissue in lung cancer. Study context: The cohort had 12 adenocarcinoma, 2 squamous cell and 1 small cell patients. Study-wide results and limits: Significantly higher TCR diversity was found in tumor than normal lung.

RNA was extracted from bulk tissue without any cell sorting. The normal lung tissue was taken more than 3 cm from the tumor edge. To note about this clonotype: What it binds is not known. Germline and junction disagree at one end, which may indicate a read error.

The CDR3 is 15 amino acids. Germline-derived CDR1 and CDR2 are SGHAT and FQNNGV. Three rounds of nested PCR, following a modified ARM-PCR protocol, produced the TCRbeta library. TCRdb itself ran the multiplex PCR reads through MiXCR, one entry per CDR3 protein. The data show tens of thousands of distinct CDR3 sequences, 60% to 70% seen once. Sequenced sample: distant non-tumor lung tissue. The TCR sequence derives from a woman in her thirties or forties with non-small cell lung cancer. The chain joins TRBV11-2 to TRBJ2-7; D unresolved. The CDR3 DNA reads as TGTGCAAGCAGCTTAGATCCCCATATGTCCTACGAGCAGTACTTC. Translation: CASSLDPHMSYEQYF.